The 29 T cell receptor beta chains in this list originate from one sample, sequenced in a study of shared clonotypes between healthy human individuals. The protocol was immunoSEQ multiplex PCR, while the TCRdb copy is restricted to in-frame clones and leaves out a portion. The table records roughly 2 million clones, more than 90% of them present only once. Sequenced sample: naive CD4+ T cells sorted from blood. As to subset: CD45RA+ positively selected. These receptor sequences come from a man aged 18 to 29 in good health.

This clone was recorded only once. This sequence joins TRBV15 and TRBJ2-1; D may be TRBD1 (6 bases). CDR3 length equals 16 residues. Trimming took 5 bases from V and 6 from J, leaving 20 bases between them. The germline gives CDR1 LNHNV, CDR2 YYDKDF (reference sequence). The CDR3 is CATSGRGRGIFNEQFF. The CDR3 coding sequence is TGTGCCACCAGCGGGAGAGGCAGGGGAATTTTCAATGAGCAGTTCTTC.

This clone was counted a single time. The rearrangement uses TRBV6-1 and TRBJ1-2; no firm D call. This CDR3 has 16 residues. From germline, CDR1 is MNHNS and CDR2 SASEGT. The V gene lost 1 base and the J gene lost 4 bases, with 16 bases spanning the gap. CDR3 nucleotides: TGTGCCAGCAGTGAAGGGTCTACGGGGAGAGTCTATGGCTACACCTTC. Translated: CASSEGSTGRVYGYTF.

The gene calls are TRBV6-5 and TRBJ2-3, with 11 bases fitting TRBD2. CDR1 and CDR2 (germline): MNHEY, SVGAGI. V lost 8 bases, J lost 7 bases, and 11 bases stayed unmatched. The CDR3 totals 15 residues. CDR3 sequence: CASHGVAGGPNTQYF. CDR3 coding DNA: TGTGCCAGCCACGGGGTAGCGGGAGGGCCAAATACGCAGTATTTT.

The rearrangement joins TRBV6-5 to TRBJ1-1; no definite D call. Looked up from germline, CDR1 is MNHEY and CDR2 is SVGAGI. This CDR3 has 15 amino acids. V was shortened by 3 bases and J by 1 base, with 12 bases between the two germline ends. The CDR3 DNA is TGTGCCAGCAGTTATAATTTACAACCGAACACTGAAGCTTTCTTT. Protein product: CASSYNLQPNTEAFF.

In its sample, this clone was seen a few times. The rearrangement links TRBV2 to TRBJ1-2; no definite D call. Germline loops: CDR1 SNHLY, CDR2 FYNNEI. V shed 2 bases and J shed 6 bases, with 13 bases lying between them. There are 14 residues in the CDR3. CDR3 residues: CASSELARRDGYTF. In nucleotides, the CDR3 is TGTGCCAGCAGTGAATTGGCCAGAAGGGATGGCTACACCTTC.

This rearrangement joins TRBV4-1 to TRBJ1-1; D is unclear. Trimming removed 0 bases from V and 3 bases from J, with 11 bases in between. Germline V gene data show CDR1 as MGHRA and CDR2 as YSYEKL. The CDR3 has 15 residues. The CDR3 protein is CASSQDAWADTEAFF. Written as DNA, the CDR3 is TGCGCCAGCAGCCAAGATGCTTGGGCGGACACTGAAGCTTTCTTT.

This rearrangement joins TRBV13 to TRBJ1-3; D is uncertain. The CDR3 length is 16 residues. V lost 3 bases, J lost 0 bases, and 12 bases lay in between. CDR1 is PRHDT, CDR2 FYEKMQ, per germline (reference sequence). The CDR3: CASSFFKAGSGNTIYF. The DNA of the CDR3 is TGTGCCAGCAGCTTCTTCAAAGCGGGCTCTGGAAACACCATATATTTT.

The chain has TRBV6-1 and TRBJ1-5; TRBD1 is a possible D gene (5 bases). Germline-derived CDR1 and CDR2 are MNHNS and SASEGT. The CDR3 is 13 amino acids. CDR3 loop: CTVWGRHNQPQHF. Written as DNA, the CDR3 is TGTACGGTATGGGGGAGACACAATCAGCCCCAGCATTTT.

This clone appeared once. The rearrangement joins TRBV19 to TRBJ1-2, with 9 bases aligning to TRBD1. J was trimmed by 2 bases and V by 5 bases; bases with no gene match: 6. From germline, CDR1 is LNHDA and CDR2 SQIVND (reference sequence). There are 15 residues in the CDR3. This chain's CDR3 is CASSRLTGGNYGYTF. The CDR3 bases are TGTGCCAGTAGTCGGCTAACAGGGGGCAACTATGGCTACACCTTC. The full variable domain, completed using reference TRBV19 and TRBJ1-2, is DGGITQSPKYLFRKEGQNVTLSCEQNLNHDAMYWYRQDPGQGLRLIYYSQIVNDFQKGDIAEGYSVSREKKESFPLTVTSAQKNPTAFYLCASSRLTGGNYGYTFGSGTRLTVV.

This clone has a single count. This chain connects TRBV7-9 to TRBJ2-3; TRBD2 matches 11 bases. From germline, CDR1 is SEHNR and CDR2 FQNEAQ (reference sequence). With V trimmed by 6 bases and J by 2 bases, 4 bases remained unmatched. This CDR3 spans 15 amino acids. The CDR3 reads CASSQLAGVTDTQYF. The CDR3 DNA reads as TGTGCCAGCAGTCAACTAGCGGGGGTCACAGATACGCAGTATTTT.

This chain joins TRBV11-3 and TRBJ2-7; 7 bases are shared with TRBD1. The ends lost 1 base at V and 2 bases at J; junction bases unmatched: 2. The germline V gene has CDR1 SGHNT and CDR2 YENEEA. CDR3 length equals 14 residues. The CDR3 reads CASSLGQGAYEQYF. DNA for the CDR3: TGTGCCAGCAGCTTAGGACAGGGCGCCTACGAGCAGTACTTC.

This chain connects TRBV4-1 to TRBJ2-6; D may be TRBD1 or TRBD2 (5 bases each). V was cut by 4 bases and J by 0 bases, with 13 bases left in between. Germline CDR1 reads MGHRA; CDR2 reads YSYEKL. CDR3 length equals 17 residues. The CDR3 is CASSPNGGSSGANVLTF. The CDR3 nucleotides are TGCGCCAGCAGCCCGAATGGGGGATCCTCTGGGGCCAACGTCCTGACTTTC.

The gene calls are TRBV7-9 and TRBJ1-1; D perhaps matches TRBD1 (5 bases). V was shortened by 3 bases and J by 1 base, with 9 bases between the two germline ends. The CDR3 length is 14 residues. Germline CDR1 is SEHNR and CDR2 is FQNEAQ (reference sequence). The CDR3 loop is CASSFEGKNTEAFF. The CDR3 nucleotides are TGTGCCAGCAGCTTCGAGGGGAAGAACACTGAAGCTTTCTTT.

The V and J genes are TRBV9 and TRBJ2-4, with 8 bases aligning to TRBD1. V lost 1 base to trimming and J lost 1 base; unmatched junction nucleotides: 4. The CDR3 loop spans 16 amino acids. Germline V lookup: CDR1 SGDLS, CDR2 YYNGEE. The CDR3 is CASSVQGAGAKNIQYF. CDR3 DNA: TGTGCCAGCAGCGTACAGGGGGCTGGGGCCAAAAACATTCAGTACTTC. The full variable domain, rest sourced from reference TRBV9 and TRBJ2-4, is DSGVTQTPKHLITATGQRVTLRCSPRSGDLSVYWYQQSLDQGLQFLIQYYNGEERAKGNILERFSAQQFPDLHSELNLSSLELGDSALYFCASSVQGAGAKNIQYFGAGTRLSVL.

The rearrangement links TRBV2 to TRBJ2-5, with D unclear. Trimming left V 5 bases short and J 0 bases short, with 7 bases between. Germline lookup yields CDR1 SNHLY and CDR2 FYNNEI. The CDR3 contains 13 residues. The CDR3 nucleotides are TGTGCCAGCAGTTCTGACAACCAAGAGACCCAGTACTTC. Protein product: CASSSDNQETQYF.

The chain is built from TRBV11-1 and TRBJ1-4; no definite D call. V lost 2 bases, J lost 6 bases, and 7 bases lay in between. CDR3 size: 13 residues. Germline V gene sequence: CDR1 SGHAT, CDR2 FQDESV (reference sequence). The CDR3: CASSLLADEKLFF. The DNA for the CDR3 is TGTGCCAGCAGCTTATTAGCAGATGAAAAACTGTTTTTT.

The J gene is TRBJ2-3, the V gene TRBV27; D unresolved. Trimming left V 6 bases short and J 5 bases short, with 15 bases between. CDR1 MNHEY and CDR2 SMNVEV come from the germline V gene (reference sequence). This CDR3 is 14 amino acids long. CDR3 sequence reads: CASSRRLQQDTQYF. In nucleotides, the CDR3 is TGTGCCAGCAGCCGGCGCTTACAGCAAGATACGCAGTATTTT.

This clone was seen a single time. CDR3 sequence reads: CASSVALSGGRYNEQFF. CDR3 nucleotide sequence: TGTGCCAGCAGCGTAGCTTTATCGGGAGGGCGGTACAATGAGCAGTTCTTC. The chain couples TRBV9 to TRBJ2-1; 8 bases agree with TRBD2. Germline lookup yields CDR1 SGDLS and CDR2 YYNGEE. The CDR3 contains 17 residues. V shed 0 bases, J shed 4 bases, and the junction held 9 bases outside the gene matches.

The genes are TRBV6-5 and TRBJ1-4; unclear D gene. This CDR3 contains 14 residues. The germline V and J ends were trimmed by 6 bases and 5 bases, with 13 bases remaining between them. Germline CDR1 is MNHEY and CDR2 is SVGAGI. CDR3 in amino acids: CASSRRTPNEKLFF. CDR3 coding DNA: TGTGCCAGCAGCCGACGGACCCCCAATGAAAAACTGTTTTTT.

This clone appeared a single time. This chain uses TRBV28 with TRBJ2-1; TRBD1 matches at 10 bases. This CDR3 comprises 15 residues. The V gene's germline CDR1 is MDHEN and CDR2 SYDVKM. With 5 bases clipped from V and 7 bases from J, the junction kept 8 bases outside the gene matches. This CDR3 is CASSRTGGLENEQFF. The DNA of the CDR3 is TGTGCCAGCAGTCGGACAGGGGGTCTAGAGAATGAGCAGTTCTTC. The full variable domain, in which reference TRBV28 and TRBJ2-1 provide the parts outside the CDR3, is DVKVTQSSRYLVKRTGEKVFLECVQDMDHENMFWYRQDPGLGLRLIYFSYDVKMKEKGDIPEGYSVSREKKERFSLILESASTNQTSMYLCASSRTGGLENEQFFGPGTRLTVL.

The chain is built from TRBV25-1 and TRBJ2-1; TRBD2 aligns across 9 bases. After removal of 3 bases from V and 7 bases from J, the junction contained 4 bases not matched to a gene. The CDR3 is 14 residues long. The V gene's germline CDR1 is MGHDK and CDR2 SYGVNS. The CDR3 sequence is CASSERGGLNEQFF. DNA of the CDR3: TGTGCCAGCAGTGAGCGGGGGGGCCTGAATGAGCAGTTCTTC.

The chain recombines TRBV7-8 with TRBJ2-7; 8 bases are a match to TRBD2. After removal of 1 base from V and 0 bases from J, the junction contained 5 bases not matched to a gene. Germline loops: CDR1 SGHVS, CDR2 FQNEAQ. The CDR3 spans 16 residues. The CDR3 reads CASSLDPRGASYEQYF. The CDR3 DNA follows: TGTGCCAGCAGCTTAGACCCGCGGGGGGCCTCCTACGAGCAGTACTTC.

The CDR3 DNA follows: TGTGCCAGCAGTTACCCAGGGACTGGAAACACCATATATTTT. As protein: CASSYPGTGNTIYF. V and J are TRBV6-6 and TRBJ1-3; D may be TRBD1 (5 bases). The CDR3 extends over 14 amino acids. The germline V gene has CDR1 MNHNY and CDR2 SVGAGI (reference sequence). Between the trimmed V and J ends, which lost 2 bases and 2 bases, there was a span of 7 bases.

As DNA, the CDR3 is TGTGCCAGCTCACCACTCAGCGGGGTAATAGATACGCAGTATTTT. The encoded protein is CASSPLSGVIDTQYF. This chain connects TRBV18 to TRBJ2-3; 7 bases fit TRBD2. Per germline, CDR1 KGHSH and CDR2 LQKENI. The junction had 6 bases not matched to a gene; V was cut back by 1 base and J by 5 bases. The CDR3 spans 15 residues.

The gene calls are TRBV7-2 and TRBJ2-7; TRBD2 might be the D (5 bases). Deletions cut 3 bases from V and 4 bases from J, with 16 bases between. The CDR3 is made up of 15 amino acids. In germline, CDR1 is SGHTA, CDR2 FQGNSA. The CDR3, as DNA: TGTGCCAGCAGCTTCCAAATCGGGGATAGGTACGAGCAGTACTTC. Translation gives CASSFQIGDRYEQYF.

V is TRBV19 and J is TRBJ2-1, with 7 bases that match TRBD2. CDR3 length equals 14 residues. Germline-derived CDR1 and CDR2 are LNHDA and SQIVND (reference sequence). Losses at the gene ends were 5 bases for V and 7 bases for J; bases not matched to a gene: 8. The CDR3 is CASSCGTKLNEQFF. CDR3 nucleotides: TGTGCCAGTAGTTGCGGGACTAAACTGAATGAGCAGTTCTTC.

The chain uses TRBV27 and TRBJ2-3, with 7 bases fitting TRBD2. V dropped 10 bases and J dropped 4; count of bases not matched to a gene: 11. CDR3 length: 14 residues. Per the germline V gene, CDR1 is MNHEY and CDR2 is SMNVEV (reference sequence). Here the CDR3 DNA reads TGTGCCATTTCTAGAGCGGGGTTTGCAGATACGCAGTATTTT. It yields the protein CAISRAGFADTQYF.

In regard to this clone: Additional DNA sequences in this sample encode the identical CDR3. CDR3 nucleotide sequence: TGTGCCAGCAACAGAGACAGCTCCTACGAGCAGTACTTC. As protein: CASNRDSSYEQYF. The gene calls are TRBV6-1 and TRBJ2-7; a weak D match, TRBD1 (5 bases). Trimming removed 7 bases at V and 0 bases at J, with 10 bases between. The CDR3 loop spans 13 amino acids. Looked up from germline, CDR1 is MNHNS and CDR2 is SASEGT.

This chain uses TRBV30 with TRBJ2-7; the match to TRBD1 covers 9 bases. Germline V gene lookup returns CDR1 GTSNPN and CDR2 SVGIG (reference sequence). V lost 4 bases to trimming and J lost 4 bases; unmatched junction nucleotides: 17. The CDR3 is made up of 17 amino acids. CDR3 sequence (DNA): TGTGCCTGGACCCGCTCTTCTTGGGGGACAGGGAGGTACGAGCAGTACTTC. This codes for CAWTRSSWGTGRYEQYF.